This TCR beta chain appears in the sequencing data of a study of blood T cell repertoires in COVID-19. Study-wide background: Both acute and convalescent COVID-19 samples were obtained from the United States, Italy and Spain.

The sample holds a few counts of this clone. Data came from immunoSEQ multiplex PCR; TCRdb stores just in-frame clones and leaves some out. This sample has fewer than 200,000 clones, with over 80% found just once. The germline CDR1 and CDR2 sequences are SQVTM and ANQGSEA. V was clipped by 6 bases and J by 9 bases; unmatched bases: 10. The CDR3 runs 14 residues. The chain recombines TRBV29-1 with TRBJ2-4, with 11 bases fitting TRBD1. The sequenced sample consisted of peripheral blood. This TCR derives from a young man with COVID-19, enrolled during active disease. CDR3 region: CSVASGTGGTIQYF. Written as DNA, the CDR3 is TGCAGCGTGGCCTCCGGGACAGGGGGTACCATTCAGTACTTC.